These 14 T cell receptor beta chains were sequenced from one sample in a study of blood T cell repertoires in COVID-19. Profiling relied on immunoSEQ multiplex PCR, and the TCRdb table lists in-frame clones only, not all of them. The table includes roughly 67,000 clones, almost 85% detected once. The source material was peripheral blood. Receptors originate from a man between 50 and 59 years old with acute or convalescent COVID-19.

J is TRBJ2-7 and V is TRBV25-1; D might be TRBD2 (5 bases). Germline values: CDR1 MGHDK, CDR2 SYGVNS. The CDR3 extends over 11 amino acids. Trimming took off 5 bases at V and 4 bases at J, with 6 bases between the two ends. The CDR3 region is CASSRGYEQYF. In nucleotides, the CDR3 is TGTGCCAGCAGTCGAGGGTACGAGCAGTACTTC.

CDR3 nucleotide sequence: TGTGCCACCAGCACCCAGGACGGGGTGCCCCAGCATTTT. It translates to CATSTQDGVPQHF. V usage is TRBV6-6 and J usage is TRBJ1-5; D is unresolved. The V end lost 10 bases, the J end lost 9 bases, and 19 bases lay between the germline ends. This CDR3 has 13 residues. Germline CDR1 MNHNY, CDR2 SVGAGI (reference sequence).

The CDR3 loop reads CASSPSVQQETQYF. CDR3 DNA: TGTGCCAGCAGCCCTTCTGTGCAGCAAGAGACCCAGTACTTC. The chain carries TRBV7-3 and TRBJ2-5; D remains unclear. V shed 5 bases and J shed 2 bases, with 12 bases lying between them. The CDR3 runs to 14 residues. Germline CDR1 and CDR2: SGHTA and FQGTGA.

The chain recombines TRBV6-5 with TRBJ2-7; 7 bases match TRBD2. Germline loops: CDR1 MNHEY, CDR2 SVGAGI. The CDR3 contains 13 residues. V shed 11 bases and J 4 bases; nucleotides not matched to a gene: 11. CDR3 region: CAGSLADPYEQYF. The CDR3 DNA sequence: TGTGCCGGATCCCTAGCGGATCCGTACGAGCAGTACTTC.

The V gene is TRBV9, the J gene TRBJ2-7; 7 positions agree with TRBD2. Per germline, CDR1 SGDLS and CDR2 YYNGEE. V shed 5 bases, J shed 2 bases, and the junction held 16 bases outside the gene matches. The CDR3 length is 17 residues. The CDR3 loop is CASRARVVGGGPYEQYF. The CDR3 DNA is TGTGCCAGCAGAGCCCGCGTAGTTGGGGGGGGACCCTACGAGCAGTACTTC.

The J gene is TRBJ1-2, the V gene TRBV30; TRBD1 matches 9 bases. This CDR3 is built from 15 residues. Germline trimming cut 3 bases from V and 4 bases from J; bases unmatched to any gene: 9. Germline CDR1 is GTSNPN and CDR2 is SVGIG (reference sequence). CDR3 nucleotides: TGTGCCTGGAGCGCCGGGACAGGGTCTTCCTATGGCTACACCTTC. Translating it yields CAWSAGTGSSYGYTF.

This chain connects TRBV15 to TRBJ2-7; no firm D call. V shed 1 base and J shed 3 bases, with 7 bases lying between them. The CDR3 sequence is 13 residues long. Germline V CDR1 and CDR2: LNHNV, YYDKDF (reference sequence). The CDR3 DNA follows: TGTGCCACCAGCAGAGGTTTAGTCTACGAGCAGTACGTC. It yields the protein CATSRGLVYEQYV.

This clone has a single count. CDR3 protein: CSASLAGVGSTDTQYF. The CDR3 nucleotides are TGCAGTGCTAGTCTGGCAGGGGTGGGTTCCACAGATACGCAGTATTTT. The chain combines TRBV20-1 with TRBJ2-3, with D perhaps TRBD1 (6 bases). The V gene lost 3 bases and the J gene lost 2 bases, with 18 bases spanning the gap. CDR1 and CDR2 from the germline V gene are DFQATT and SNEGSKA (reference sequence). The CDR3 is made up of 16 amino acids.

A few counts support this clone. CDR3: CATSGPGQGIVEQYF. The CDR3, as DNA: TGTGCCACCAGCGGACCGGGACAGGGGATAGTCGAGCAGTACTTC. The V call is TRBV15, the J call TRBJ2-7; 10 bases agree with TRBD1. Losses at the gene ends were 5 bases for V and 6 bases for J; bases not matched to a gene: 10. The germline V gene encodes CDR1 LNHNV and CDR2 YYDKDF (reference sequence). The CDR3 is 15 amino acids.

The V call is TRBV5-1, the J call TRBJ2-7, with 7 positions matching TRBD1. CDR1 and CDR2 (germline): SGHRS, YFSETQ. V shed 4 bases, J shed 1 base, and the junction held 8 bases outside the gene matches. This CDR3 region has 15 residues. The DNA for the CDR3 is TGCGCCAGCAGCCTGGGACAGCTCCCATCCTACGAGCAGTACTTC. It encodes CASSLGQLPSYEQYF.

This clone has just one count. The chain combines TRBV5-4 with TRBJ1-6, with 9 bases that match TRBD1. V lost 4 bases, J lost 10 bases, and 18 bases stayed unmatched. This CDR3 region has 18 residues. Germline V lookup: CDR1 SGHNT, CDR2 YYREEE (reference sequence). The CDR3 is CASSTFVDWDRVGSPLHF. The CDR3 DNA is TGTGCCAGCAGCACATTTGTGGATTGGGACAGGGTAGGATCACCCCTCCACTTT.

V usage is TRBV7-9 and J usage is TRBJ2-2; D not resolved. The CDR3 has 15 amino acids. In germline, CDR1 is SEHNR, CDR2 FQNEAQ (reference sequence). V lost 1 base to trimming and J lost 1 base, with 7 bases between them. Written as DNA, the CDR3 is TGTGCCAGCAGCTTAGGCTCGGGGAACACCGGGGAGCTGTTTTTT. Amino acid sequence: CASSLGSGNTGELFF.

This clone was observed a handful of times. The CDR3 loop reads CASSLLLAGGEQFF. The DNA for the CDR3 is TGTGCCAGCAGCTTGTTACTAGCGGGGGGAGAGCAGTTCTTC. The chain is built from TRBV5-5 and TRBJ2-1; TRBD2 aligns across 12 bases. CDR1 and CDR2 (germline): SGHKS, YYEKEE (reference sequence). The CDR3 extends over 14 amino acids. After removal of 1 base from V and 10 bases from J, the junction contained 3 bases not matched to a gene.

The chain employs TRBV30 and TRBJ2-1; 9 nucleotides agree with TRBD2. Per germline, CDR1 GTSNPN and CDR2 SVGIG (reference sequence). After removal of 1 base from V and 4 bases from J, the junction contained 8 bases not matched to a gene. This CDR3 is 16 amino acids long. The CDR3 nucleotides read TGTGCCTGGAGTGACGATCTAGCGGGGTCTTACAATGAGCAGTTCTTC. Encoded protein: CAWSDDLAGSYNEQFF.